Listed below are T cell receptor beta chains from one sample, sequenced in a study of T cells after yellow fever vaccination. Using its own MiXCR run on the 5' RACE reads, TCRdb lists one record per CDR3 protein. The table records 150,000 to 200,000 distinct CDR3 sequences, 8% to 13% of them present only once. The sequencing used CD8+ T cells sorted from PBMCs, collected 15 days after the yellow fever booster vaccination. The source of these receptors is a young man who received the YFV17D yellow fever vaccine. Both conserved end residues are part of each CDR3. The D gene is left open where the match is weak. The listing skips clone size in some rows; elsewhere it reads once, few, many or a size class.

clone_size: few
v_call: TRBV7-8
j_call: TRBJ1-6
d_call: .
cdr3_nt: TGTGCCAGCAGCCCCCGGATGGACTCAAATTCACCCCTCCACTTT
cdr3_aa: CASSPRMDSNSPLHF

clone_size: few
v_call: TRBV4-1
j_call: TRBJ1-1
d_call: .
cdr3_nt: TGCGCCAGCAGCCTCTACACAGTGGCGAACACTGAAGCTTTCTTT
cdr3_aa: CASSLYTVANTEAFF

clone_size: many
v_call: TRBV6-2/TRBV6-3
j_call: TRBJ2-3
d_call: .
cdr3_nt: TGTGCCAGCAGTAGCCCCGGGACCCGCCTAATGGATACGCAGTATTTT
cdr3_aa: CASSSPGTRLMDTQYF

clone_size: .
v_call: TRBV27
j_call: TRBJ2-3
d_call: .
cdr3_nt: TGTGCCAGCAGTCTCTATTACACAGATACGCAGTATTTT
cdr3_aa: CASSLYYTDTQYF

clone_size: few
v_call: TRBV6-2/TRBV6-3
j_call: TRBJ1-2
d_call: .
cdr3_nt: TGTGCCAGCAGTTTTAACAGAGTCTATGGCTACACCTTC
cdr3_aa: CASSFNRVYGYTF

clone_size: few
v_call: TRBV19
j_call: TRBJ2-3
d_call: .
cdr3_nt: TGTGCCAGTACCGACGGAGAGGGGACAGATACGCAGTATTTT
cdr3_aa: CASTDGEGTDTQYF

clone_size: .
v_call: TRBV5-5
j_call: TRBJ2-2
d_call: .
cdr3_nt: TGTGCCAGCAGCCTTTGGACACCTACCACCGGGGAGCTGTTTTTT
cdr3_aa: CASSLWTPTTGELFF

clone_size: .
v_call: TRBV14
j_call: TRBJ1-2
d_call: .
cdr3_nt: TGTGCCAGCAGCCAAGCCCTGACTACAGGCTATGGCTACACCTTC
cdr3_aa: CASSQALTTGYGYTF

clone_size: .
v_call: TRBV7-8
j_call: TRBJ2-6
d_call: .
cdr3_nt: TGTGCCAGCAGCTCGAGACTGACAGCCTCTGGGGCCAACGTCCTGACTTTC
cdr3_aa: CASSSRLTASGANVLTF

clone_size: few
v_call: TRBV27
j_call: TRBJ1-1
d_call: .
cdr3_nt: TGTGCCAGCACTCTTGGGGGGCAGGGCACTGAAGCTTTCTTT
cdr3_aa: CASTLGGQGTEAFF

clone_size: .
v_call: TRBV28
j_call: TRBJ2-1
d_call: .
cdr3_nt: TGTGCCAGCAGCCCGGCAGGGGTGAGGGGTGTCTACAATGAGCAGTTCTTC
cdr3_aa: CASSPAGVRGVYNEQFF

clone_size: few
v_call: TRBV27
j_call: TRBJ2-7
d_call: .
cdr3_nt: TGTGCCAGCAGTCCGGTCGCAGGGAGCCCCTACGAGCAGTACTTC
cdr3_aa: CASSPVAGSPYEQYF

clone_size: many
v_call: TRBV29-1
j_call: TRBJ2-1
d_call: TRBD1
cdr3_nt: TGCAGCGTTGAAGATCTGATGACAGGGGTACGAGGCTCCTACAATGAGCAGTTCTTC
cdr3_aa: CSVEDLMTGVRGSYNEQFF

clone_size: .
v_call: TRBV7-9
j_call: TRBJ1-4
d_call: TRBD1
cdr3_nt: TGTGCCAGCAGCTTTCCGGACAGGGAGGCCCCCAATGAAAAACTGTTTTTT
cdr3_aa: CASSFPDREAPNEKLFF

clone_size: .
v_call: TRBV4-1
j_call: TRBJ2-1
d_call: TRBD2
cdr3_nt: TGCGCCAGCAGCCAAGTTGCGACTAGCGGACCAGACTACAATGAGCAGTTCTTC
cdr3_aa: CASSQVATSGPDYNEQFF

clone_size: .
v_call: TRBV7-8
j_call: TRBJ2-3
d_call: .
cdr3_nt: TGTGCCAGCAGCAAAGGCGACCGGACACCAAGCACAGATACGCAGTATTTT
cdr3_aa: CASSKGDRTPSTDTQYF

clone_size: few
v_call: TRBV4-3
j_call: TRBJ1-2
d_call: .
cdr3_nt: TGCGCCAGCAGCCCCACGACACCGACTAACTATGGCTACACCTTC
cdr3_aa: CASSPTTPTNYGYTF

clone_size: .
v_call: TRBV28
j_call: TRBJ1-4
d_call: .
cdr3_nt: TGTGCCAGCAGACGCCGGGACTACAGAAATTTGCTGTTTTTT
cdr3_aa: CASRRRDYRNLLFF

clone_size: few
v_call: TRBV27
j_call: TRBJ2-7
d_call: .
cdr3_nt: TGTGCCAGCAGTTTGGCCGGTTTGGGCTACGAGCAGTACTTC
cdr3_aa: CASSLAGLGYEQYF

clone_size: .
v_call: TRBV18
j_call: TRBJ2-7
d_call: .
cdr3_nt: TGTGCCAGCTCACCACTCAGCCAGGGTAGACCCTACGAGCAGTACTTC
cdr3_aa: CASSPLSQGRPYEQYF

clone_size: .
v_call: TRBV3-1
j_call: TRBJ2-2
d_call: .
cdr3_nt: TGTGCCAGCAGCCATCGGGACTGGAACACCGGGGAGCTGTTTTTT
cdr3_aa: CASSHRDWNTGELFF

clone_size: few
v_call: TRBV30
j_call: TRBJ2-1
d_call: .
cdr3_nt: TGTGCTGTCGACAGGATTGGGTACAATGAGCAGTTCTTC
cdr3_aa: CAVDRIGYNEQFF

clone_size: .
v_call: TRBV11-2
j_call: TRBJ2-7
d_call: .
cdr3_nt: TGTGCCAGCAGCTTAAGGTCTATGGGGAACTACGAGCAGTACTTC
cdr3_aa: CASSLRSMGNYEQYF

clone_size: .
v_call: TRBV29-1
j_call: TRBJ2-1
d_call: .
cdr3_nt: TGCAGCGCTCGGGGGTTCAATGAGCAGTTCTTC
cdr3_aa: CSARGFNEQFF

clone_size: few
v_call: TRBV13
j_call: TRBJ2-3
d_call: TRBD1
cdr3_nt: TGTGCCAGCAGCGGCCGGGACAGGGGTTTACGAGATACGCAGTATTTT
cdr3_aa: CASSGRDRGLRDTQYF

clone_size: .
v_call: TRBV2
j_call: TRBJ2-7
d_call: TRBD1
cdr3_nt: TGTGCCAGCAGGGGACAGGCTGACGAGCAGTACTTC
cdr3_aa: CASRGQADEQYF

clone_size: few
v_call: TRBV10-3
j_call: TRBJ2-5
d_call: .
cdr3_nt: TGTGCCATCAGTGAGCAGCCAGACCAAGAGACCCAGTACTTC
cdr3_aa: CAISEQPDQETQYF

clone_size: .
v_call: TRBV4-1
j_call: TRBJ1-5
d_call: TRBD1
cdr3_nt: TGCGCCAGCAGCCAAGGGGACAGGCCTAATCAGCCCCAGCATTTT
cdr3_aa: CASSQGDRPNQPQHF

clone_size: .
v_call: TRBV7-9
j_call: TRBJ1-2
d_call: .
cdr3_nt: TGTGCCAGCAGCGGTAGGAGGGACCTAGGCAGTTATGGCTACACCTTC
cdr3_aa: CASSGRRDLGSYGYTF

clone_size: .
v_call: TRBV27
j_call: TRBJ1-6
d_call: .
cdr3_nt: TGTGCCAGCAGTATGCGCCGGACGATCTCCTATAATTCACCCCTCCACTTT
cdr3_aa: CASSMRRTISYNSPLHF

clone_size: many
v_call: TRBV12-3/TRBV12-4
j_call: TRBJ2-1
d_call: TRBD2
cdr3_nt: TGTGCCAGCAGAGGGGACTATCTCTACAATGAGCAGTTCTTC
cdr3_aa: CASRGDYLYNEQFF

clone_size: .
v_call: TRBV6-6
j_call: TRBJ2-2
d_call: TRBD2
cdr3_nt: TGTGCCAGCAGTCCGGGACTAGCGGGGGGGACTTTTGGGGAGCTGTTTTTT
cdr3_aa: CASSPGLAGGTFGELFF

clone_size: .
v_call: TRBV6-2/TRBV6-3
j_call: TRBJ2-3
d_call: TRBD2
cdr3_nt: TGTGCCAGCAGGGGCGGGGGGGGAGATACGCAGTATTTT
cdr3_aa: CASRGGGGDTQYF

clone_size: many
v_call: TRBV9
j_call: TRBJ2-7
d_call: .
cdr3_nt: TGTGCCAGCAGCGTAGGAGAGGGGATCGAGCAGTACTTC
cdr3_aa: CASSVGEGIEQYF

clone_size: few
v_call: TRBV7-8
j_call: TRBJ2-1
d_call: TRBD2
cdr3_nt: TGTGCCAGCAGCCCAGGGCGCAGTTCCGGGACTAGCGGGGGGGCCCGGAATGAGCAGTTCTTC
cdr3_aa: CASSPGRSSGTSGGARNEQFF

clone_size: few
v_call: TRBV6-4
j_call: TRBJ2-3
d_call: .
cdr3_nt: TGTGCCAGCAGTGACCGGGGCGACACAGATACGCAGTATTTT
cdr3_aa: CASSDRGDTDTQYF

clone_size: .
v_call: TRBV11-2
j_call: TRBJ2-3
d_call: .
cdr3_nt: TGTGCCAGCACCGTCGGGGCGACGGACACAGATACGCAGTATTTT
cdr3_aa: CASTVGATDTDTQYF

clone_size: few
v_call: TRBV7-7
j_call: TRBJ1-2
d_call: TRBD1
cdr3_nt: TGTGCTAGCAGCTTAGAGGGGGGGGAGCAGACAGGGAGAGGTGATGGCTACACCTTC
cdr3_aa: CASSLEGGEQTGRGDGYTF

clone_size: few
v_call: TRBV3-1
j_call: TRBJ2-5
d_call: .
cdr3_nt: TGTGCCAGCAGCCAAGTACAGGTCACGGAGACCCAGTACTTC
cdr3_aa: CASSQVQVTETQYF

clone_size: few
v_call: TRBV29-1
j_call: TRBJ2-2
d_call: .
cdr3_nt: TGCAGCGTTGAATCGGGATCAGGCGGTGGAAACACCGGGGAGCTGTTTTTT
cdr3_aa: CSVESGSGGGNTGELFF

clone_size: .
v_call: TRBV19
j_call: TRBJ2-1
d_call: .
cdr3_nt: TGTGCCAGTAGTATCTCTCGCGGGGCGGGAGAGCAGTTCTTC
cdr3_aa: CASSISRGAGEQFF

clone_size: .
v_call: TRBV4-1
j_call: TRBJ2-2
d_call: .
cdr3_nt: TGCGCCAGCAGCCAGGGATCCGGGGGCGGCACCGGGGAGCTGTTTTTT
cdr3_aa: CASSQGSGGGTGELFF

clone_size: few
v_call: TRBV4-1
j_call: TRBJ2-1
d_call: .
cdr3_nt: TGCGCCAGCAGCCGAGAACCACTAGTCACAGAGTACAATGAGCAGTTCTTC
cdr3_aa: CASSREPLVTEYNEQFF

clone_size: few
v_call: TRBV7-6
j_call: TRBJ1-4
d_call: TRBD1
cdr3_nt: TGTGCCAGCAGTATGACCGGGACAGGGAGTGAAAAACTGTTTTTT
cdr3_aa: CASSMTGTGSEKLFF

clone_size: .
v_call: TRBV7-3
j_call: TRBJ2-1
d_call: .
cdr3_nt: TGTGCCAGCAGCAACGTGCCTTACTCCTACAATGAGCAGTTCTTC
cdr3_aa: CASSNVPYSYNEQFF

clone_size: few
v_call: TRBV7-2
j_call: TRBJ1-2
d_call: .
cdr3_nt: TGTGCCAGCAGCTTAGCCCCAGGGCGATCAGGCTCTGGCTACACCTTC
cdr3_aa: CASSLAPGRSGSGYTF

clone_size: many
v_call: TRBV6-1
j_call: TRBJ2-2
d_call: .
cdr3_nt: TGTGCCAGCAGAGTTTCCGACGGGAACACCGGGGAGCTGTTTTTT
cdr3_aa: CASRVSDGNTGELFF

clone_size: many
v_call: TRBV5-1
j_call: TRBJ1-1
d_call: TRBD1
cdr3_nt: TGCGCCAGCAGCTTGTACAGGGGGCTAACTGAAGCTTTCTTT
cdr3_aa: CASSLYRGLTEAFF

clone_size: .
v_call: TRBV29-1
j_call: TRBJ1-1
d_call: .
cdr3_nt: TGCAGCGTTGGAGGGGGAGTGGGGACTGAAGCTTTCTTT
cdr3_aa: CSVGGGVGTEAFF

clone_size: many
v_call: TRBV11-2
j_call: TRBJ2-1
d_call: .
cdr3_nt: TGTGCCAGCAGCCACCCGGCAAGGGGGAGCTCCTACAATGAGCAGTTCTTC
cdr3_aa: CASSHPARGSSYNEQFF

clone_size: few
v_call: TRBV7-9
j_call: TRBJ1-1
d_call: .
cdr3_nt: TGTGCCAGCAGCTTATCGACAGGCCACCCGAACACTGAAGCTTTCTTT
cdr3_aa: CASSLSTGHPNTEAFF

clone_size: few
v_call: TRBV7-2
j_call: TRBJ1-1
d_call: .
cdr3_nt: TGTGCCAGCAGCTTAGGACAGGAAACCTTCTTT
cdr3_aa: CASSLGQETFF

clone_size: many
v_call: TRBV4-3
j_call: TRBJ2-3
d_call: TRBD2
cdr3_nt: TGCGCCAGCAGCCAAGACCTAGCGGACACAGATACGCAGTATTTT
cdr3_aa: CASSQDLADTDTQYF

clone_size: few
v_call: TRBV29-1
j_call: TRBJ2-5
d_call: .
cdr3_nt: TGCAGCGTTGATTGGCAGGTGCGGGAGACCCAGTACTTC
cdr3_aa: CSVDWQVRETQYF

clone_size: .
v_call: TRBV6-5
j_call: TRBJ1-6
d_call: .
cdr3_nt: TGTGCCAGCAGCTACCCGGGGCCGGGTTCACCCCTCCACTTT
cdr3_aa: CASSYPGPGSPLHF

clone_size: .
v_call: TRBV28
j_call: TRBJ1-5
d_call: .
cdr3_nt: TGTGCCAGCAGGGTTGTGGGCAGACCCGATCAGCCCCACCATTTT
cdr3_aa: CASRVVGRPDQPHHF

clone_size: .
v_call: TRBV29-1
j_call: TRBJ2-5
d_call: .
cdr3_nt: TGCAGCGCTCCAGGAGCGGCACAAGAGACCCAGTACTTC
cdr3_aa: CSAPGAAQETQYF

clone_size: .
v_call: TRBV5-4
j_call: TRBJ1-1
d_call: TRBD1
cdr3_nt: TGTGCCAGCAGCTTAACAGGGGATCGTAACACTGAAGCTTTCTTT
cdr3_aa: CASSLTGDRNTEAFF

clone_size: few
v_call: TRBV7-6
j_call: TRBJ2-1
d_call: .
cdr3_nt: TGTGCCAGCAGCTTAGGAGGGGGGGGCGTCTATGAGCAGTTCTTC
cdr3_aa: CASSLGGGGVYEQFF

clone_size: .
v_call: TRBV16
j_call: TRBJ1-6
d_call: .
cdr3_nt: TGTGCCAGCAGCCAATCGGTACAAAATTCACCCCTCCACTTT
cdr3_aa: CASSQSVQNSPLHF